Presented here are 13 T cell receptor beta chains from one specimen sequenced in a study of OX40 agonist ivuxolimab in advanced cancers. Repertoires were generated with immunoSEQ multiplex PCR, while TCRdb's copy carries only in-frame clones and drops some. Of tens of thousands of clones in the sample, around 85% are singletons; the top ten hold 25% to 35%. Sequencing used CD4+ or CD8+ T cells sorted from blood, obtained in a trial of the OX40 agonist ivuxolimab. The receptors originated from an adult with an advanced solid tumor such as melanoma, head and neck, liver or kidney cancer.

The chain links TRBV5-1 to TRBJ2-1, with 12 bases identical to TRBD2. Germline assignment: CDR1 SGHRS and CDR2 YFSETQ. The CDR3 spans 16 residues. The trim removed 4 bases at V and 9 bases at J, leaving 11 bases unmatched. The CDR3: CASSPPASGGAVEQFF. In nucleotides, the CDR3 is TGCGCCAGCAGCCCGCCCGCTAGCGGGGGGGCCGTTGAGCAGTTCTTC.

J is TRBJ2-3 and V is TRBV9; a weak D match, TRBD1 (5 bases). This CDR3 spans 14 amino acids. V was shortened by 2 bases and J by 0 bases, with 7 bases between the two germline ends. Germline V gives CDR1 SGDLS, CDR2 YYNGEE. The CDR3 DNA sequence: TGTGCCAGCAGCGTCCCAGGGAGCACAGATACGCAGTATTTT. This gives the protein CASSVPGSTDTQYF.

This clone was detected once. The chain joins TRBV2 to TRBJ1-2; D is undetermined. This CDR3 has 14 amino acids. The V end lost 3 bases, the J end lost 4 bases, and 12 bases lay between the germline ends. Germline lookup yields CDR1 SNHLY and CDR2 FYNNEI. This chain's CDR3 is CASSDADGSYGYTF. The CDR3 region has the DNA TGTGCCAGCAGTGATGCCGACGGGAGCTATGGCTACACCTTC.

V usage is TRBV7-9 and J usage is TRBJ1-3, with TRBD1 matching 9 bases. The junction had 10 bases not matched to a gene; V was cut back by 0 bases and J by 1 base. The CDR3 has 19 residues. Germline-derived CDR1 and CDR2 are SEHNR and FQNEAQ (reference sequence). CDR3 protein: CASSLALQQGAFSGNTIYF. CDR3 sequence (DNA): TGTGCCAGCAGCTTAGCTCTCCAACAGGGGGCATTTTCTGGAAACACCATATATTTT. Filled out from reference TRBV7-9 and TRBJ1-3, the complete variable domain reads DTGVSQNPRHKITKRGQNVTFRCDPISEHNRLYWYRQTLGQGPEFLTYFQNEAQLEKSRLLSDRFSAERPKGSFSTLEIQRTEQGDSAMYLCASSLALQQGAFSGNTIYFGEGSWLTVV.

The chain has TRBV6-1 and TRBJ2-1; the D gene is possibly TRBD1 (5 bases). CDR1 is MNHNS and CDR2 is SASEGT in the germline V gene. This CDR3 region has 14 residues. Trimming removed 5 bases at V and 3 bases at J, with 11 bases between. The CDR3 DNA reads TGTGCCAGCAGTTTAGGGGCGAACTACAATGAGCAGTTCTTC. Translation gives CASSLGANYNEQFF.

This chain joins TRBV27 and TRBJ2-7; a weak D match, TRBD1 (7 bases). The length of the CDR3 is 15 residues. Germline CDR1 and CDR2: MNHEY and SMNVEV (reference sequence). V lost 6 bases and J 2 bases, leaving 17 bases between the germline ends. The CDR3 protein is CASRLTGRRTYEQYF. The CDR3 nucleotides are TGTGCCAGCAGATTGACAGGGAGGAGAACCTACGAGCAGTACTTC.

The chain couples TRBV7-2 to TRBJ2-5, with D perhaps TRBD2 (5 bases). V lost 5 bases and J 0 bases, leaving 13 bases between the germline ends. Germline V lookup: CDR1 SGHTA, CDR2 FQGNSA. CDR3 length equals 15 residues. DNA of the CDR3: TGTGCCAGCAGCGACGGACTGATGTACCAAGAGACCCAGTACTTC. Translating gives CASSDGLMYQETQYF.

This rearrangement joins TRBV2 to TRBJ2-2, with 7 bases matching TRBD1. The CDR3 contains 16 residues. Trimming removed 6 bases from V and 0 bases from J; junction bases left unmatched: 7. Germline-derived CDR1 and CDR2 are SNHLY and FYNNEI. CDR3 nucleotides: TGTGCCAGCAGGGTCCGACAGGGACCGAACACCGGGGAGCTGTTTTTT. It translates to CASRVRQGPNTGELFF.

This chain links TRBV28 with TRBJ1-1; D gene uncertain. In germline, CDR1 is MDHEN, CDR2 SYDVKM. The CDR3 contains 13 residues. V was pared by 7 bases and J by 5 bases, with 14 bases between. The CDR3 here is CASTYLAGTEAFF. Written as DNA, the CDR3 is TGTGCCAGCACCTATCTCGCGGGTACTGAAGCTTTCTTT.

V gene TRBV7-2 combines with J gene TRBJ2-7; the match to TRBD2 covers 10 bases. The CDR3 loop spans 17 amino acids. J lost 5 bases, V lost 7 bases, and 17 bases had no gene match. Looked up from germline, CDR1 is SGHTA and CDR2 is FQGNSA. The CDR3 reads CASTFAEGLAVFHEQYF. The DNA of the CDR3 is TGTGCCAGCACCTTCGCCGAAGGACTAGCGGTCTTCCACGAGCAGTACTTC. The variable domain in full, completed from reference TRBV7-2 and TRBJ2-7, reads GAGVSQSPSNKVTEKGKDVELRCDPISGHTALYWYRQSLGQGLEFLIYFQGNSAPDKSGLPSDRFSAERTGGSVSTLTIQRTQQEDSAVYLCASTFAEGLAVFHEQYFGPGTRLTVT.

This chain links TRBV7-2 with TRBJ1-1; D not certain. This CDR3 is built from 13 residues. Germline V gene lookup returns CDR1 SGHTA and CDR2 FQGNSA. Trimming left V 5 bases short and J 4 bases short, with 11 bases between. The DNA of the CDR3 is TGTGCCAGCAGCCCGTGGCCCGCCACTGAAGCTTTCTTT. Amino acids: CASSPWPATEAFF. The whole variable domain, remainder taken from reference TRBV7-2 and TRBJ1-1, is GAGVSQSPSNKVTEKGKDVELRCDPISGHTALYWYRQSLGQGLEFLIYFQGNSAPDKSGLPSDRFSAERTGGSVSTLTIQRTQQEDSAVYLCASSPWPATEAFFGQGTRLTVV.

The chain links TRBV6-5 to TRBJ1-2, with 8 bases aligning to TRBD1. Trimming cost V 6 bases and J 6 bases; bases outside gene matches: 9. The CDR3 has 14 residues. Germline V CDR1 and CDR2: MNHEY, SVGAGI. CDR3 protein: CASSGQGGWHGYTF. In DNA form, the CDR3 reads TGTGCCAGCAGCGGACAGGGAGGATGGCATGGCTACACCTTC.

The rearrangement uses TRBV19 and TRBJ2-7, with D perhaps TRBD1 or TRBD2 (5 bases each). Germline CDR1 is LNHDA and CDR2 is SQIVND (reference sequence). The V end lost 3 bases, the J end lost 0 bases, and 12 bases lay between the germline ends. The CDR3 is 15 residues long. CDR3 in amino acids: CASSIARDLSYEQYF. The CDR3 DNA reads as TGTGCCAGTAGTATCGCCAGGGACCTCTCCTACGAGCAGTACTTC.